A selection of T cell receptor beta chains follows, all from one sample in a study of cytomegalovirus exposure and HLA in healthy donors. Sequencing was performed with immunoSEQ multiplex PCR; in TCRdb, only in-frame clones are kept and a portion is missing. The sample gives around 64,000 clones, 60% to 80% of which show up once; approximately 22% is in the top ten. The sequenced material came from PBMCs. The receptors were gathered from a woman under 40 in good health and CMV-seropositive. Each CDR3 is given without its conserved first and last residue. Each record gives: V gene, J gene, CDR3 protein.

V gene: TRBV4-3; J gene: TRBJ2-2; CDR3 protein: ASSQENRGNTGELF
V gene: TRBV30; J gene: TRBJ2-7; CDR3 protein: AWSGSGAPYEQY
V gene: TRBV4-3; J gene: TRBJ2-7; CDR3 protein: ASSQDIRHRRSYEQY
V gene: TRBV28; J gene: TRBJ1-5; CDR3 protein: ASSQGQGARSYSNQPQH
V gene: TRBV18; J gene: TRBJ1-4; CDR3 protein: ASSRQFNEKLF
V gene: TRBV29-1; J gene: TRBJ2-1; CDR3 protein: SAFWTVYNEQF
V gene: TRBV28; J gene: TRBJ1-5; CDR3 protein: ASSSPDRARYSNQPQH
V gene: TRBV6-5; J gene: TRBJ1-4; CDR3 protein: ASSYGTGSLLF
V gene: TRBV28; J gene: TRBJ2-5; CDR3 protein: ASSSSGTSGTH
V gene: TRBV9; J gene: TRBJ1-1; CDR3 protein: ASSSGGRTEAF
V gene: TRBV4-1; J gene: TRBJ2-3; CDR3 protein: ASSLPSGVPSTDTQY
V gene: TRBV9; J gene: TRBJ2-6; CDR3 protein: ASWRGFGANVLT
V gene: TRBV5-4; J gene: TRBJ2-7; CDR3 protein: ASSLAGSGYEQY
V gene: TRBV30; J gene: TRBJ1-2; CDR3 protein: AWSQGTVRGYT
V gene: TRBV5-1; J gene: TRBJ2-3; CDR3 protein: ASRLAMTDTQY
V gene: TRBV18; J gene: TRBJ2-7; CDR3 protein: ASSPKIPREGPYEQY
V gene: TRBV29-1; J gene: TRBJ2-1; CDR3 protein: SGGLANEQF
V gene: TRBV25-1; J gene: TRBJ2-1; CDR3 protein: ASSRTGTNEQF
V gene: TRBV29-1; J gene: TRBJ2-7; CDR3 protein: SVVKTGGFYEQY
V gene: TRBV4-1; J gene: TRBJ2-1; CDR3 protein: ASSQDFAPRVNEQF
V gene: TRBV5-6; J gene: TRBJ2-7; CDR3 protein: ASTLSLLYYEQY
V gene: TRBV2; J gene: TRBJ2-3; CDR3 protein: ASSGQAGLSSTDTQY
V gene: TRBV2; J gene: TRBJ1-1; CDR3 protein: ASSASTANTEAF
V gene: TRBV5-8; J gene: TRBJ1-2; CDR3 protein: ASSPSRWQAHYGYT
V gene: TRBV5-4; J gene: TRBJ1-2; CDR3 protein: ASSPQAAHGYT
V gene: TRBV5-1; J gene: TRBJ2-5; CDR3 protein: ASSRGHRETQY
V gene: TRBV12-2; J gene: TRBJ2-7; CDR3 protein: ASRSGQGSYEQY
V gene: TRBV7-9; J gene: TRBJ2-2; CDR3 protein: ASRMPGQGEELF
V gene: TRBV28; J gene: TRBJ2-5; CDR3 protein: ASSLSGIQETQY
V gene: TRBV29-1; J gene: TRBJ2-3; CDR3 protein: SVLSGNTDTQY
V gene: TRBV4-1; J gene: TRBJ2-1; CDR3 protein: ASSQEPSGTHEQF
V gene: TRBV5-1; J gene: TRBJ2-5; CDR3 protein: ASSLGTGGQETQY
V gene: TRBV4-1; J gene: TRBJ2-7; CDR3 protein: ASSPSVETSYSYEQY
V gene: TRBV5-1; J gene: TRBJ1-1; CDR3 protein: ASSLGQTNTEAF
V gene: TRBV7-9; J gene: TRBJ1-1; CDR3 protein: ASSFSLGQAHEAF
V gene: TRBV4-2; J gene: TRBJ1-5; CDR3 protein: ASSQGARRNQPQH
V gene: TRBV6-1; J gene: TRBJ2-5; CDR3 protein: ASSEVGGWGGETQY
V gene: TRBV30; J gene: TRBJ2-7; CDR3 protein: AWSGGTGTEQY
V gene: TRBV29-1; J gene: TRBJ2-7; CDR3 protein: SARTGDYEQY
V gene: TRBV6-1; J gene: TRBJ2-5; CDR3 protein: ASSAGPRETQY
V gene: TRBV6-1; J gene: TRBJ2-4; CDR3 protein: ASSVAFREVAKNIQY
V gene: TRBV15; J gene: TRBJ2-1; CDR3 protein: ATSREAGYNEQF
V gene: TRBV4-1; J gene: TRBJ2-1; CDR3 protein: ASSQAPGERVEQF
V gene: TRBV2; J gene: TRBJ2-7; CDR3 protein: ASRPDASRPTYEQY
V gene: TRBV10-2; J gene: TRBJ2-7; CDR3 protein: ASFKGTSGSREQY
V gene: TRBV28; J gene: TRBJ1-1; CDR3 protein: ASSSPRVAF
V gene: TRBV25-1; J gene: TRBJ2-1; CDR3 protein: ASSDPSGRDNEQF
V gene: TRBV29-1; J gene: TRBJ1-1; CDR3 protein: SAGGTLETEAF
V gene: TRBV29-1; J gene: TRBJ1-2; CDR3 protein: SVDTAHSNYGYT
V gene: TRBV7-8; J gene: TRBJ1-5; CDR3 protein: ASSLETTGSNQPQH
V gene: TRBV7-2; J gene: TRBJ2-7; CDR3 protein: ASSLGSGTVSYEQY
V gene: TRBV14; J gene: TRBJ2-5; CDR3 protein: ASSQEEGLTSGSQETQY
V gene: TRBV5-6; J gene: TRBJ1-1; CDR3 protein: ASWSSGAHTEAF
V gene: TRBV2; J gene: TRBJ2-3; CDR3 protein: ASSEGLAGGTDTQY